This is a list of T cell receptor beta chains from one sample in a study of cytomegalovirus exposure and HLA in healthy donors. Produced via immunoSEQ multiplex PCR; TCRdb's table is partial and in-frame only. The sample contains 78,000 or so clones, approximately 65% of which appear only once. What was sequenced was PBMCs. All receptors derive from a male donor in good health and CMV-seropositive. Both conserved end residues are part of each CDR3. The D gene is left open where the match is weak. Size is stated for part of the rows, as once, few or many counts, or as a class when the clone is expanded.

CDR3,DNA,size,J,D,V
CASSLGQNTEAFF,TGTGCCAGTAGTCTCGGACAGAACACTGAAGCTTTCTTT,.,TRBJ1-1,.,TRBV19
CASSEDPLGTEQYF,TGTGCCAGCAGTGAGGACCCACTAGGCACCGAGCAGTACTTC,.,TRBJ2-7,.,TRBV2
CASTPTGAYEQYF,TGCGCCAGCACCCCGACAGGAGCCTACGAGCAGTACTTC,.,TRBJ2-7,.,TRBV5-1
CASSYGGYGETQYF,TGTGCCAGCAGTTACGGAGGCTACGGGGAGACCCAGTACTTC,.,TRBJ2-5,.,TRBV6-5
CASSILRAKDEAFF,TGTGCCAGTAGTATTCTCAGGGCTAAAGATGAAGCTTTCTTT,.,TRBJ1-1,.,TRBV19
CASRGASGGGTDTQYF,TGTGCCAGCAGGGGAGCTAGCGGGGGCGGCACAGATACGCAGTATTTT,.,TRBJ2-3,TRBD2,TRBV2
CATSRDQLAGVHDTQYF,TGTGCCACCAGCAGAGATCAACTAGCGGGGGTCCACGATACGCAGTATTTT,.,TRBJ2-3,TRBD2,TRBV15
CASSRSSTGSYEQYF,TGTGCCAGCAGCCGTTCCTCGACGGGCTCCTACGAGCAGTACTTC,.,TRBJ2-7,.,TRBV4-2
CASSPPTGQNEKLFF,TGTGCCAGCTCACCACCGACGGGACAGAATGAAAAACTGTTTTTT,.,TRBJ1-4,TRBD1,TRBV18
CASSPLQEQYF,TGTGCCAGCTCACCACTGCAGGAGCAGTACTTC,once,TRBJ2-7,.,TRBV18